Shown below are 32 T cell receptor beta chains from a single sample sequenced in a study of T cell clonotyping in hematopoietic cell transplantation. Sample time point: recipient sample about 28 days before transplant, after cytoreduction. Method: immunoSEQ multiplex PCR; TCRdb's copy keeps in-frame clones and lacks some. The repertoire holds some 30,000 clones, with approximately 80% as singletons. Here the sequenced sample was peripheral blood mononuclear cells, taken before stem cell transplant. The receptors come from a woman in her twenties or thirties with chronic myeloid leukemia. Some clones in this sample may be carry-over from other donors' samples.

This clone was detected a few times. This chain joins TRBV4-3 and TRBJ1-6, with D maybe TRBD1 (5 bases). Trimming shortened V by 0 bases and J by 0 bases, and 15 bases separated the two germline ends. Per germline, CDR1 LGHNA and CDR2 YSLEER. The CDR3 spans 19 residues. The CDR3 spells CASSQDLGTLSSYNSPLHF. CDR3 sequence (DNA): TGCGCCAGCAGCCAAGATTTGGGGACTTTAAGCTCCTATAATTCACCCCTCCACTTT.

This clone turned up a few times. CDR3 sequence: CASSQEIRGQEQYV. CDR3 DNA sequence: TGCGCCAGCAGCCAAGAAATAAGGGGGCAGGAGCAGTACGTC. The chain combines TRBV4-1 with TRBJ2-7; 7 bases are a match to TRBD1. Germline V gene lookup returns CDR1 MGHRA and CDR2 YSYEKL. V gave up 0 bases and J gave up 7 bases; unmatched junction bases: 6. This CDR3 has 14 amino acids.

This chain links TRBV6-6 with TRBJ2-2; 7 bases line up with TRBD1. The CDR3 totals 15 residues. The V and J ends lost 8 bases and 1 base, in that order; junction bases with no gene match: 7. Per the germline V gene, CDR1 is MNHNY and CDR2 is SVGAGI (reference sequence). CDR3 protein: CASCLTGMNTGELFF. CDR3 in DNA: TGTGCCAGCTGTTTGACAGGGATGAACACCGGGGAGCTGTTTTTT.

Only a few counts were recorded for this clone. The chain recombines TRBV4-2 with TRBJ2-4; TRBD2 matches at 9 bases. This CDR3 is built from 17 residues. V trimming: 4 bases; J trimming: 8 bases; junction bases outside the gene matches: 15. Germline lookup yields CDR1 LGHNA and CDR2 YNFKEQ. CDR3 in amino acids: CASSRTAGGGAWDIQYF. DNA for the CDR3: TGTGCCAGCAGCCGGACAGCCGGCGGGGGGGCCTGGGACATTCAGTACTTC.

The chain has TRBV6-1 and TRBJ1-4, with TRBD1 matching 7 bases. Germline trimming cut 6 bases from V and 0 bases from J; bases unmatched to any gene: 4. This CDR3 comprises 15 residues. CDR1 is MNHNS, CDR2 SASEGT, per germline. CDR3 in DNA: TGTGCCAGCAGAGACAGGGTTGCAACTAATGAAAAACTGTTTTTT. This translates into CASRDRVATNEKLFF.

The V and J genes are TRBV7-2 and TRBJ2-7; D gene uncertain. Germline V gene lookup returns CDR1 SGHTA and CDR2 FQGNSA. This CDR3 region has 12 residues. V lost 5 bases and J lost 10, with 15 bases in between. Written as DNA, the CDR3 is TGTGCCAGCAGCGCAACTCCGGGTCACCAGTACTTC. Its protein product is CASSATPGHQYF. Looking up the rest from reference TRBV7-2 and TRBJ2-7 gives the full variable domain: GAGVSQSPSNKVTEKGKDVELRCDPISGHTALYWYRQSLGQGLEFLIYFQGNSAPDKSGLPSDRFSAERTGGSVSTLTIQRTQQEDSAVYLCASSATPGHQYFGPGTRLTVT.

The gene calls are TRBV5-1 and TRBJ1-1; D is unresolved. In germline, CDR1 is SGHRS, CDR2 YFSETQ. This CDR3 comprises 13 residues. With 5 bases removed from V and 5 bases from J, the gap between germline ends came to 13 bases. The CDR3 DNA is TGCGCCAGCAGAAACGTAGGCTCGACTGAAGCTTTCTTT. As protein: CASRNVGSTEAFF. Supplemented by reference TRBV5-1 and TRBJ1-1, the full variable domain reads KAGVTQTPRYLIKTRGQQVTLSCSPISGHRSVSWYQQTPGQGLQFLFEYFSETQRNKGNFPGRFSGRQFSNSRSEMNVSTLELGDSALYLCASRNVGSTEAFFGQGTRLTVV.

V gene TRBV5-1 combines with J gene TRBJ2-7; D gene uncertain. Trimming cost V 1 base and J 4 bases, with 12 bases left between them. CDR1 SGHRS and CDR2 YFSETQ come from the germline V gene. The CDR3 is 14 residues long. CDR3 region: CASSLNPPTYEQYF. The CDR3 region has the DNA TGCGCCAGCAGCTTGAACCCGCCGACTTACGAGCAGTACTTC. Supplemented by reference TRBV5-1 and TRBJ2-7, the full variable domain reads KAGVTQTPRYLIKTRGQQVTLSCSPISGHRSVSWYQQTPGQGLQFLFEYFSETQRNKGNFPGRFSGRQFSNSRSEMNVSTLELGDSALYLCASSLNPPTYEQYFGPGTRLTVT.

The chain combines TRBV10-3 with TRBJ1-3; D is ambiguous. Germline V gene lookup returns CDR1 ENHRY and CDR2 SYGVKD. Trimming pared 6 bases from V and 0 bases from J, leaving 6 bases between. This CDR3 region has 13 residues. The CDR3 coding sequence is TGTGCCATCAGGGAGAGCTCTGGAAACACCATATATTTT. Residues: CAIRESSGNTIYF.

This clone occurred once. The V call is TRBV6-5, the J call TRBJ1-1, with a weak D call TRBD1 (5 bases). The ends were cut back, 6 bases at V and 2 bases at J, with 16 bases in the middle. Germline CDR1 is MNHEY and CDR2 is SVGAGI. The CDR3 runs 15 residues. CDR3 loop: CASRGTVLDNTEAFF. In DNA, the CDR3 is TGTGCCAGCAGGGGGACGGTTCTAGACAACACTGAAGCTTTCTTT.

The J gene is TRBJ2-3, the V gene TRBV4-2; TRBD2 aligns across 8 bases. CDR3 length: 15 residues. Unmatched junction bases numbered 8, after V lost 4 bases and J lost 5 bases. Germline V gene lookup returns CDR1 LGHNA and CDR2 YNFKEQ. The CDR3 bases are TGTGCCAGCAGCCTCGCGAGCGGGGGTATAGATACGCAGTATTTT. Encoded protein: CASSLASGGIDTQYF.

The J gene is TRBJ2-1, the V gene TRBV2; 8 bases agree with TRBD1. V shed 6 bases and J 7 bases; nucleotides not matched to a gene: 8. CDR3 length: 14 residues. Germline CDR1 is SNHLY and CDR2 is FYNNEI. DNA of the CDR3: TGTGCCAGCAGCGCAGGGGGCGGGATTAATGAGCAGTTCTTC. Protein: CASSAGGGINEQFF.

The rearrangement joins TRBV5-4 to TRBJ1-2; 8 nucleotides agree with TRBD1. The CDR3 length is 15 residues. CDR1 and CDR2 from the germline V gene are SGHNT and YYREEE (reference sequence). J was trimmed by 6 bases and V by 2 bases; bases with no gene match: 9. CDR3 residues: CASSFASGGGNGYTF. The CDR3 DNA reads as TGTGCCAGCAGCTTTGCCTCAGGGGGCGGCAATGGCTACACCTTC.

The chain recombines TRBV5-4 with TRBJ2-3; 8 bases map to TRBD2. Germline V gene data show CDR1 as SGHNT and CDR2 as YYREEE (reference sequence). V trimming: 4 bases; J trimming: 5 bases; junction bases outside the gene matches: 9. The CDR3 runs 15 residues. CDR3 bases: TGTGCCAGCAGCCCGGGGACTAGGGGTGTAGATACGCAGTATTTT. It codes for CASSPGTRGVDTQYF.

Regarding this clone: Other DNA sequences of this sample code for an identical CDR3. The gene calls are TRBV19 and TRBJ1-6; 8 bases map to TRBD1. From germline, CDR1 is LNHDA and CDR2 SQIVND (reference sequence). The J segment lost 5 bases and the V segment lost 7 bases, leaving 7 bases of the junction unmatched. The CDR3 spans 15 residues. This CDR3 is CASTPTGGDNSPLHF. The CDR3 bases are TGTGCCAGTACTCCAACAGGGGGAGATAATTCACCCCTCCACTTT. Full variable domain (missing parts from reference TRBV19 and TRBJ1-6): DGGITQSPKYLFRKEGQNVTLSCEQNLNHDAMYWYRQDPGQGLRLIYYSQIVNDFQKGDIAEGYSVSREKKESFPLTVTSAQKNPTAFYLCASTPTGGDNSPLHFGNGTRLTVT.

This CDR3 is CASSVSGEHGNSPLHF. The CDR3 coding sequence is TGTGCCAGCAGCGTGTCGGGGGAGCACGGTAATTCACCCCTCCACTTT. V gene TRBV9 combines with J gene TRBJ1-6, with D perhaps TRBD1 (5 bases). V dropped 2 bases and J dropped 6 bases, with 15 bases sitting between them. Germline CDR1 and CDR2: SGDLS and YYNGEE. The CDR3 covers 16 residues. Looking up the rest from reference TRBV9 and TRBJ1-6 gives the full variable domain: DSGVTQTPKHLITATGQRVTLRCSPRSGDLSVYWYQQSLDQGLQFLIQYYNGEERAKGNILERFSAQQFPDLHSELNLSSLELGDSALYFCASSVSGEHGNSPLHFGNGTRLTVT.

This clone was counted between two and nine times. The chain joins TRBV7-2 to TRBJ1-6; possibly TRBD1 for D (5 bases). V lost 3 bases, J lost 13 bases, and 16 bases lay in between. Germline CDR1 is SGHTA and CDR2 is FQGNSA. The CDR3 extends over 14 amino acids. The CDR3 DNA sequence: TGTGCCAGCAGCTTGGGGGGGAGTCCCTATCCCCTCCACTTT. It translates to CASSLGGSPYPLHF.

V and J are TRBV27 and TRBJ1-5, with D possibly TRBD1 on 5 matching bases. Germline lookup yields CDR1 MNHEY and CDR2 SMNVEV (reference sequence). V lost 9 bases to trimming and J lost 4 bases, with 16 bases between them. The CDR3 covers 14 residues. The CDR3 loop reads CASSSGTLNQPQHF. The CDR3 DNA follows: TGTGCCAGTTCTTCCGGGACCCTTAATCAGCCCCAGCATTTT.

The chain combines TRBV5-8 with TRBJ1-1; D uncertain. The ends were cut back, 0 bases at V and 5 bases at J, with 5 bases in the middle. CDR3 length equals 12 residues. Germline values: CDR1 SGHTS, CDR2 YDEGEE. CDR3 bases: TGTGCCAGCAGCTTGGTAGTAACTGAAGCTTTCTTT. The encoded protein is CASSLVVTEAFF.

The chain carries TRBV7-9 and TRBJ1-6; the match to TRBD1 covers 7 bases. CDR1 and CDR2 (germline): SEHNR, FQNEAQ (reference sequence). The junction had 8 bases not matched to a gene; V was cut back by 5 bases and J by 7 bases. The CDR3 is 15 amino acids. In DNA, the CDR3 is TGTGCCAGCAGCAACCGACAGGGTGGGAATTCACCCCTCCACTTT. Translation: CASSNRQGGNSPLHF. The complete variable domain, with remaining parts taken from reference TRBV7-9 and TRBJ1-6, reads DTGVSQNPRHKITKRGQNVTFRCDPISEHNRLYWYRQTLGQGPEFLTYFQNEAQLEKSRLLSDRFSAERPKGSFSTLEIQRTEQGDSAMYLCASSNRQGGNSPLHFGNGTRLTVT.

The rearrangement links TRBV5-6 to TRBJ2-1, with D maybe TRBD1 (5 bases). The CDR3 is 13 amino acids. The germline V gene has CDR1 SGHDT and CDR2 YYEEEE. Trimming cost V 0 bases and J 9 bases, with 10 bases left between them. The CDR3 sequence is CASSLAGFGEQFF. The CDR3 coding sequence is TGTGCCAGCAGCTTGGCAGGGTTCGGTGAGCAGTTCTTC. The variable domain in full, completed from reference TRBV5-6 and TRBJ2-1, reads DAGVTQSPTHLIKTRGQQVTLRCSPKSGHDTVSWYQQALGQGPQFIFQYYEEEERQRGNFPDRFSGHQFPNYSSELNVNALLLGDSALYLCASSLAGFGEQFFGPGTRLTVL.

This clone was picked up a small number of times. The V call is TRBV30, the J call TRBJ1-1; D uncertain. Trimming pared 1 base from V and 4 bases from J, leaving 7 bases between. Germline V gives CDR1 GTSNPN, CDR2 SVGIG (reference sequence). CDR3 length equals 12 residues. CDR3 in DNA: TGTGCCTGGAGTGCACGGACCACTGAAGCTTTCTTT. Encoded protein: CAWSARTTEAFF. Looking up the rest from reference TRBV30 and TRBJ1-1 gives the full variable domain: SQTIHQWPATLVQPVGSPLSLECTVEGTSNPNLYWYRQAAGRGLQLLFYSVGIGQISSEVPQNLSASRPQDRQFILSSKKLLLSDSGFYLCAWSARTTEAFFGQGTRLTVV.

The rearrangement uses TRBV20-1 and TRBJ1-2; 8 bases align to TRBD1. This CDR3 has 11 residues. The V gene's germline CDR1 is DFQATT and CDR2 SNEGSKA (reference sequence). J was trimmed by 8 bases and V by 5 bases; bases with no gene match: 4. DNA of the CDR3: TGCAGTGCTCAGGACAGGGCGGGCTACACCTTC. Its protein is CSAQDRAGYTF.

This chain links TRBV7-2 with TRBJ2-5; the D gene is possibly TRBD1 (5 bases). The CDR3 is 13 residues long. Trimming pared 3 bases from V and 5 bases from J, leaving 10 bases between. Germline V gives CDR1 SGHTA, CDR2 FQGNSA. In nucleotides, the CDR3 is TGTGCCAGCAGCTTTGGGGCGAGGGAGACCCAGTACTTC. Encoded protein: CASSFGARETQYF.

The J gene is TRBJ1-1, the V gene TRBV5-6; 7 positions match TRBD1. Germline V lookup: CDR1 SGHDT, CDR2 YYEEEE. V dropped 6 bases and J dropped 0; count of bases not matched to a gene: 17. The CDR3 consists of 18 residues. The CDR3 nucleotides are TGTGCCAGCACCCTAGGGGGCAGGGGCCACCGGTTGAACACTGAAGCTTTCTTT. Residues: CASTLGGRGHRLNTEAFF.

The genes are TRBV5-1 and TRBJ2-5; unclear D gene. This CDR3 spans 13 amino acids. From germline, CDR1 is SGHRS and CDR2 YFSETQ. V was shortened by 1 base and J by 2 bases, with 6 bases between the two germline ends. The CDR3 DNA is TGCGCCAGCAGCTTGAACGGACAAGAGACCCAGTACTTC. The encoded protein is CASSLNGQETQYF.

The rearrangement links TRBV5-6 to TRBJ1-2; no definite D call. V lost 4 bases and J lost 6, with 16 bases in between. The germline CDR1 and CDR2 sequences are SGHDT and YYEEEE. This CDR3 is built from 14 residues. The CDR3 coding sequence is TGTGCCAGCAGCCCCTACTGGACGATTGATGGCTACACCTTC. It yields the protein CASSPYWTIDGYTF.

The V and J genes are TRBV30 and TRBJ1-6; 7 bases fit TRBD1. The germline V gene has CDR1 GTSNPN and CDR2 SVGIG (reference sequence). The CDR3 contains 18 residues. V trimming: 3 bases; J trimming: 2 bases; junction bases outside the gene matches: 13. In nucleotides, the CDR3 is TGTGCCTGGAGATGGGACAGTCAACGTATCGCCTATAATTCACCCCTCCACTTT. Its protein is CAWRWDSQRIAYNSPLHF. The full variable domain, with the rest looked up from reference TRBV30 and TRBJ1-6, is SQTIHQWPATLVQPVGSPLSLECTVEGTSNPNLYWYRQAAGRGLQLLFYSVGIGQISSEVPQNLSASRPQDRQFILSSKKLLLSDSGFYLCAWRWDSQRIAYNSPLHFGNGTRLTVT.

The V call is TRBV29-1, the J call TRBJ2-3; possible D gene TRBD1, 6 bases. V lost 1 base, J lost 3 bases, and 8 bases lay in between. Germline CDR1 SQVTM, CDR2 ANQGSEA. This CDR3 region has 13 residues. CDR3 sequence reads: CSVEGGTTDTQYF. The CDR3 nucleotides are TGCAGCGTTGAAGGGGGGACAACAGATACGCAGTATTTT.

The chain has TRBV6-1 and TRBJ1-5; D uncertain. There are 13 residues in the CDR3. Looked up from germline, CDR1 is MNHNS and CDR2 is SASEGT. The V end was cut by 3 bases, the J end by 6 bases, with 9 bases between. CDR3 loop: CASSEGRFQPQHF. In DNA form, the CDR3 reads TGTGCCAGCAGTGAGGGGAGGTTTCAGCCCCAGCATTTT.

The chain uses TRBV7-9 and TRBJ2-7, with D possibly TRBD1 on 7 matching bases. Germline loops: CDR1 SEHNR, CDR2 FQNEAQ (reference sequence). The V and J ends lost 5 bases and 7 bases respectively, with 18 bases between them. The CDR3 spans 14 residues. The CDR3 DNA follows: TGTGCCAGCAGCGGAGGGGGCGAGGGTAGGGAGCAGTACGTC. This encodes CASSGGGEGREQYV.

This chain joins TRBV30 and TRBJ1-2; tentatively, D is TRBD1 (6 bases). The CDR3 sequence is 12 residues long. The germline V and J ends were trimmed by 8 bases and 7 bases, with 17 bases remaining between them. CDR1 GTSNPN and CDR2 SVGIG come from the germline V gene (reference sequence). CDR3 coding DNA: TGTGCCGGTGTACAGGGAATCGGTGGCTACACCTTC. Amino acids: CAGVQGIGGYTF.